This TCR beta chain was recorded in a study of T cell responses to AZD1222 COVID-19 vaccine. Sequenced by immunoSEQ multiplex PCR; TCRdb stores in-frame clones only, minus some. The sample lists fewer than 200,000 clones; approximately 90% were seen once. As for this clone: Antigen specificity is unknown.

The V and J ends lost 7 bases and 5 bases respectively, with 18 bases between them. Germline V gene sequence: CDR1 SNHLY, CDR2 FYNNEI. The CDR3 sequence is 14 residues long. General study findings and limits: Two AZD1222 administrations were followed by greater Spike-specific TCR breadth and depth. Females made up more of the donors, who were largely white British, and clonal diversity may have come out too low.

The source material was peripheral blood, sampled 28 days after the second AZD1222 dose. The chain carries TRBV2 and TRBJ2-7; tentatively, D is TRBD1 (6 bases). This sequence originates from an adult who received the AZD1222 COVID-19 vaccine. CDR3 in amino acids: CASTGTPPSNEQYF. The CDR3 nucleotides are TGTGCCAGCACTGGGACACCCCCTTCTAACGAGCAGTACTTC.